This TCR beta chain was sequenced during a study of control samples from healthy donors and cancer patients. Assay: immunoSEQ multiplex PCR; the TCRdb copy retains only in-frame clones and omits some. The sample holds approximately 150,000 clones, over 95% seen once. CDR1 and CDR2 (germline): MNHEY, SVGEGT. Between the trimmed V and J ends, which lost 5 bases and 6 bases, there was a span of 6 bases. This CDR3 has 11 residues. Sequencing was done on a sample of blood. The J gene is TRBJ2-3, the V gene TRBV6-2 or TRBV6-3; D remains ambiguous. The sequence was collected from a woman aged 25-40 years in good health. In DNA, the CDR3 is TGTGCCAGCAGTGGAGTTGATACGCAGTATTTT. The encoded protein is CASSGVDTQYF.